This T cell receptor (beta chain) was sequenced in a study of cytomegalovirus exposure and HLA in healthy donors. V dropped 0 bases and J dropped 3; count of bases not matched to a gene: 6. Per the germline V gene, CDR1 is GTSNPN and CDR2 is SVGIG (reference sequence). This CDR3 comprises 15 residues. This PCR relied on a set of 60 Vbeta primers and 13 Jbeta primers. The method was immunoSEQ multiplex PCR; TCRdb's version includes in-frame clones alone and lacks a portion of them. The sample includes 150,000 to 200,000 clones, roughly four fifths of them seen just once. The V and J genes are TRBV30 and TRBJ2-5; 8 bases map to TRBD2. This receptor was taken from a man over 45 in good health and CMV-seropositive. The specimen was PBMCs. In nucleotides, the CDR3 is TGTGCCTGGAGTGTAGGGACTAGGAGGAAAGAGACCCAGTACTTC. Translating gives CAWSVGTRRKETQYF.